One and the same sample provided the 9 T cell receptor beta chains below, sequenced in a study of cytomegalovirus exposure and HLA in healthy donors. Both 60 Vbeta primers and 13 Jbeta primers went into the PCR. Clones were sequenced by immunoSEQ multiplex PCR, and TCRdb holds only the in-frame ones, with some missing. The data contain around 150,000 clones, roughly four fifths of them singletons. Sequencing was done on a sample of PBMCs. The receptors derive from a woman in her forties or fifties in good health and CMV-seronegative.

The chain recombines TRBV30 with TRBJ1-1, with 8 bases lining up with TRBD1. Germline assignment: CDR1 GTSNPN and CDR2 SVGIG (reference sequence). The CDR3 runs to 11 residues. J was trimmed by 9 bases and V by 3 bases; bases with no gene match: 3. This CDR3 reads CAWRGQAQAFF. The DNA for the CDR3 is TGTGCCTGGAGGGGACAGGCTCAAGCTTTCTTT.

The chain uses TRBV5-1 and TRBJ2-3; 12 nucleotides line up with TRBD2. J lost 3 bases, V lost 0 bases, and 5 bases had no gene match. The CDR3 spans 17 residues. Germline V gives CDR1 SGHRS, CDR2 YFSETQ. The CDR3 DNA reads as TGCGCCAGCAGCTTGGAGACTAGCGGGGGTGGAACAGATACGCAGTATTTT. Protein sequence: CASSLETSGGGTDTQYF.

The chain joins TRBV6-1 to TRBJ1-1, with D uncertain. In germline, CDR1 is MNHNS, CDR2 SASEGT. V was trimmed by 11 bases and J by 7 bases, leaving 20 bases between them. The CDR3 is 13 amino acids. In DNA form, the CDR3 reads TGTGCCGGTCGGAGGGCAGCCCGGGATGAAGCTTTCTTT. It is translated as CAGRRAARDEAFF.

This rearrangement joins TRBV19 to TRBJ1-5; the D gene is possibly TRBD1 (6 bases). The length of the CDR3 is 15 residues. CDR1 and CDR2 from the germline V gene are LNHDA and SQIVND (reference sequence). Trimming removed 7 bases at V and 5 bases at J, with 18 bases between. The CDR3 region is CASNNRVGSDQPQHF. In DNA form, the CDR3 reads TGTGCCAGTAATAACAGGGTTGGTTCCGATCAGCCCCAGCATTTT.

The chain is built from TRBV7-6 and TRBJ1-2, with a possible D match to TRBD1 (5 bases). CDR3 size: 12 residues. V was clipped by 5 bases and J by 7 bases, with 11 bases between them. The germline V gene has CDR1 SGHVS and CDR2 FNYEAQ. CDR3 nucleotides: TGTGCCAGCAGCCCAGGGTTGGGTGGCTACACCTTC. Translating it yields CASSPGLGGYTF. The entire variable domain, with the rest obtained from reference TRBV7-6 and TRBJ1-2, is as follows: GAGVSQSPRYKVTKRGQDVALRCDPISGHVSLYWYRQALGQGPEFLTYFNYEAQQDKSGLPNDRFSAERPEGSISTLTIQRTEQRDSAMYRCASSPGLGGYTFGSGTRLTVV.

V and J are TRBV7-9 and TRBJ2-2, with a weak D call TRBD2 (6 bases). The CDR3 length is 15 residues. V lost 2 bases and J lost 5, with 12 bases in between. Germline loops: CDR1 SEHNR, CDR2 FQNEAQ (reference sequence). This CDR3 is CASSLSLGGTGELFF. CDR3 nucleotide sequence: TGTGCCAGCAGCTTATCCCTTGGGGGGACCGGGGAGCTGTTTTTT. The full variable domain, rest sourced from reference TRBV7-9 and TRBJ2-2, is DTGVSQNPRHKITKRGQNVTFRCDPISEHNRLYWYRQTLGQGPEFLTYFQNEAQLEKSRLLSDRFSAERPKGSFSTLEIQRTEQGDSAMYLCASSLSLGGTGELFFGEGSRLTVL.

The chain is built from TRBV20-1 and TRBJ1-1; D remains ambiguous. Germline V CDR1 and CDR2: DFQATT, SNEGSKA (reference sequence). V was clipped by 6 bases and J by 0 bases, with 5 bases between them. CDR3 length: 11 residues. CDR3 nucleotides: TGCAGTGCCGACTTGAACACTGAAGCTTTCTTT. Encoded protein: CSADLNTEAFF.

The rearrangement joins TRBV19 to TRBJ1-5; no clear D gene. Between the trimmed V and J ends, which lost 0 bases and 4 bases, there was a span of 10 bases. CDR3 length: 15 amino acids. The germline CDR1 and CDR2 sequences are LNHDA and SQIVND (reference sequence). In DNA, the CDR3 is TGTGCCAGTAGTATAGACAGGTCTCGTAATCAGCCCCAGCATTTT. This codes for CASSIDRSRNQPQHF.

The chain recombines TRBV4-3 with TRBJ2-5; 8 bases fit TRBD1. The tail of the sequence fits TRBJ2-7 better, so the J call may be wrong. Germline V lookup: CDR1 LGHNA, CDR2 YSLEER. The CDR3 covers 14 residues. CDR3 sequence reads: CASSPGDRPYEQYF. In nucleotides, the CDR3 is TGCGCCAGCAGCCCAGGGGACAGGCCCTACGAGCAGTACTTC.